What follows are 31 T cell receptor beta chains derived from one specimen sequenced in a study of blood T cell repertoires in COVID-19. TCRdb keeps only in-frame clones here, not all; method: immunoSEQ multiplex PCR. The profile covers roughly 370,000 clones, with 85% to 90% appearing a single time and about a tenth taken by the ten largest. Sequencing was performed on PBMCs or T cells enriched from blood (not recorded which). The origin of the receptors is a woman in her forties or fifties who had recovered from COVID-19.

CDR3 amino acids: CASSLRGGRNSPLHF. The CDR3, as DNA: TGTGCCAGCAGCTTGAGGGGGGGCAGGAATTCACCCCTCCACTTT. This chain links TRBV5-6 with TRBJ1-6; TRBD1 is a possible D gene (6 bases). Germline V gene data show CDR1 as SGHDT and CDR2 as YYEEEE. V was cut by 1 base and J by 7 bases, with 12 bases left in between. The CDR3 totals 15 residues.

CDR3 in DNA: TGTGCCAGTACCCTTAGAGGGCCGGGCACCGGGGAGCTGTTTTTT. This translates into CASTLRGPGTGELFF. J is TRBJ2-2 and V is TRBV19; D may be TRBD2 (5 bases). V was clipped by 7 bases and J by 4 bases, with 16 bases between them. The CDR3 has 15 amino acids. Germline CDR1 LNHDA, CDR2 SQIVND (reference sequence).

The chain joins TRBV9 to TRBJ1-5; TRBD1 agrees at 9 bases. V lost 4 bases and J lost 4; bases outside the gene matches: 9. CDR1 is SGDLS, CDR2 YYNGEE, per germline. The CDR3 runs to 16 residues. The CDR3 sequence is CASSIPGQGTNQPQHF. The CDR3 nucleotides read TGTGCCAGCAGCATCCCGGGACAGGGCACGAATCAGCCCCAGCATTTT.

This chain links TRBV13 with TRBJ1-4; 10 positions match TRBD1. The V gene's germline CDR1 is PRHDT and CDR2 FYEKMQ (reference sequence). The CDR3 spans 14 residues. The V gene end was trimmed by 3 bases and the J gene end by 6 bases; junction bases not matched to a gene: 1. The CDR3 coding sequence is TGTGCCAGCAGCTTCGGACAGGGGGATGAAAAACTGTTTTTT. It is translated as CASSFGQGDEKLFF. The whole variable domain, remainder taken from reference TRBV13 and TRBJ1-4, is AAGVIQSPRHLIKEKRETATLKCYPIPRHDTVYWYQQGPGQDPQFLISFYEKMQSDKGSIPDRFSAQQFSDYHSELNMSSLELGDSALYFCASSFGQGDEKLFFGSGTQLSVL.

In nucleotides, the CDR3 is TGTGCCAGCACTCCCGGGACAGGGACTGCCAGGGAGCAGTACTTC. This gives the protein CASTPGTGTAREQYF. J is TRBJ2-7 and V is TRBV2, with 9 bases that match TRBD1. Germline trimming cut 7 bases from V and 7 bases from J; bases unmatched to any gene: 14. The CDR3 runs to 15 residues. CDR1 is SNHLY, CDR2 FYNNEI, per germline.

The chain is built from TRBV4-2 and TRBJ2-1; TRBD2 might be the D (5 bases). Trimming stripped 3 bases from V and 5 bases from J, with 14 bases between. CDR3 size: 15 residues. CDR1 is LGHNA and CDR2 is YNFKEQ in the germline V gene. CDR3 nucleotide sequence: TGTGCCAGCAGCCAGGAGGCCTCTAGCCACAATGAGCAGTTCTTC. Protein: CASSQEASSHNEQFF.

This chain links TRBV7-9 with TRBJ1-3; TRBD1 might be the D (6 bases). Trimming left V 4 bases short and J 0 bases short, with 22 bases between. Germline-derived CDR1 and CDR2 are SEHNR and FQNEAQ (reference sequence). CDR3 length: 19 residues. In DNA form, the CDR3 reads TGTGCCAGCAGCTCCCCCGGATTCAAACAGGGCTACTCTGGAAACACCATATATTTT. It translates to CASSSPGFKQGYSGNTIYF.

The rearrangement joins TRBV9 to TRBJ1-4; 7 bases fit TRBD1. The junction had 12 bases not matched to a gene; V was cut back by 5 bases and J by 8 bases. The CDR3 is 15 amino acids. Germline values: CDR1 SGDLS, CDR2 YYNGEE. The chain's CDR3 is CASSTQGVAGEKLFF. The DNA for the CDR3 is TGTGCCAGCAGTACCCAGGGGGTTGCGGGCGAAAAACTGTTTTTT.

The chain couples TRBV7-2 to TRBJ2-7; tentatively, D is TRBD1 (5 bases). Germline V gives CDR1 SGHTA, CDR2 FQGNSA. CDR3 size: 15 residues. The germline V and J ends were trimmed by 5 bases and 0 bases, with 14 bases remaining between them. The CDR3 region is CASSARGHFSYEQYF. CDR3 nucleotides: TGTGCCAGCAGCGCTCGCGGACACTTCTCCTACGAGCAGTACTTC.

This clone appeared once. The chain recombines TRBV7-9 with TRBJ2-7; 7 positions match TRBD2. Germline CDR1 and CDR2: SEHNR and FQNEAQ (reference sequence). This CDR3 comprises 11 residues. The J segment lost 5 bases and the V segment lost 6 bases, leaving 1 base of the junction unmatched. The DNA of the CDR3 is TGTGCCAGCAGGGCGGGAGACGAGCAGTACTTC. It specifies CASRAGDEQYF. Full variable domain (outside the CDR3, taken from reference TRBV7-9 and TRBJ2-7): DTGVSQNPRHKITKRGQNVTFRCDPISEHNRLYWYRQTLGQGPEFLTYFQNEAQLEKSRLLSDRFSAERPKGSFSTLEIQRTEQGDSAMYLCASRAGDEQYFGPGTRLTVT.

CDR3 bases: TGTGCCAGCAGCTTAAGGGGACAGAGTTATAATTCACCCCTCCACTTT. Its translation is CASSLRGQSYNSPLHF. The chain couples TRBV7-2 to TRBJ1-6; the match to TRBD1 covers 7 bases. J gave up 4 bases and V 2 bases, and 5 bases lay outside the gene matches. This CDR3 region has 16 residues. CDR1 and CDR2 (germline): SGHTA, FQGNSA.

This clone appeared once. Different DNA sequences within this sample yield the same CDR3. The CDR3 sequence is CASSQDRGLGGYTF. The CDR3 coding sequence is TGCGCCAGCAGCCAAGACAGGGGGCTGGGTGGCTACACCTTC. The J gene is TRBJ1-2, the V gene TRBV4-3; 8 bases agree with TRBD1. Germline CDR1 LGHNA, CDR2 YSLEER. Losses at the gene ends were 0 bases for V and 7 bases for J; bases not matched to a gene: 4. The CDR3 has 14 amino acids.

This sequence joins TRBV5-6 and TRBJ1-6; D uncertain. The CDR3 length is 15 residues. In germline, CDR1 is SGHDT, CDR2 YYEEEE. V lost 3 bases, J lost 9 bases, and 16 bases lay in between. The CDR3 loop is CASSSNPGVFSPLHF. In DNA, the CDR3 is TGTGCCAGCAGCTCTAATCCTGGAGTATTTTCACCCCTCCACTTT.

This chain uses TRBV24-1 with TRBJ2-6; 12 bases agree with TRBD1. The CDR3 contains 13 residues. Germline V gene data show CDR1 as KGHDR and CDR2 as SFDVKD. The trim removed 9 bases at V and 7 bases at J, leaving 0 bases unmatched. DNA for the CDR3: TGTGCCACCGGGACAGGGGGCGCCAACGTCCTGACTTTC. Translated, it gives CATGTGGANVLTF.

This chain links TRBV2 with TRBJ2-1; weak D call: TRBD1 (6 bases). This CDR3 is 13 amino acids long. Trimming shortened V by 4 bases and J by 4 bases, and 8 bases separated the two germline ends. Germline assignment: CDR1 SNHLY and CDR2 FYNNEI. The CDR3 protein is CASSVRGYNEQFF. The CDR3 nucleotides are TGTGCCAGCAGTGTGAGGGGGTACAATGAGCAGTTCTTC.

This clone was counted once. The J gene is TRBJ2-7, the V gene TRBV28, with D possibly matching TRBD1 (6 bases). V was trimmed by 4 bases and J by 2 bases, leaving 15 bases between them. The CDR3 loop spans 15 amino acids. The germline CDR1 and CDR2 sequences are MDHEN and SYDVKM. The CDR3, as DNA: TGTGCCAGCAGTTCAACAGGGCCACGTACCTACGAGCAGTACTTC. This gives the protein CASSSTGPRTYEQYF. Based on the CDR3 plus reference TRBV28 and TRBJ2-7, the full variable domain is DVKVTQSSRYLVKRTGEKVFLECVQDMDHENMFWYRQDPGLGLRLIYFSYDVKMKEKGDIPEGYSVSREKKERFSLILESASTNQTSMYLCASSSTGPRTYEQYFGPGTRLTVT.

The chain uses TRBV2 and TRBJ1-1; perhaps TRBD1 as D (5 bases). The CDR3 covers 13 residues. The V end lost 7 bases, the J end lost 5 bases, and 14 bases lay between the germline ends. Germline V gene lookup returns CDR1 SNHLY and CDR2 FYNNEI. This chain's CDR3 is CASTRSGGTEAFF. CDR3 coding DNA: TGTGCCAGCACCCGCTCGGGGGGGACTGAAGCTTTCTTT. The variable domain in full, completed from reference TRBV2 and TRBJ1-1, reads EPEVTQTPSHQVTQMGQEVILRCVPISNHLYFYWYRQILGQKVEFLVSFYNNEISEKSEIFDDQFSVERPDGSNFTLKIRSTKLEDSAMYFCASTRSGGTEAFFGQGTRLTVV.

The chain combines TRBV10-3 with TRBJ2-3; the D gene is possibly TRBD1 (6 bases). This CDR3 region has 13 residues. From germline, CDR1 is ENHRY and CDR2 SYGVKD. With 11 bases removed from V and 2 bases from J, the gap between germline ends came to 14 bases. Here the CDR3 reads CAAHREITDTQYF. CDR3 DNA: TGTGCCGCCCACAGGGAAATCACAGATACGCAGTATTTT.

The rearrangement uses TRBV11-3 and TRBJ2-5; the match to TRBD1 covers 7 bases. Per germline, CDR1 SGHNT and CDR2 YENEEA. The length of the CDR3 is 17 residues. J was trimmed by 4 bases and V by 5 bases; bases with no gene match: 16. CDR3 protein: CASSRDPTGLGRETQYF. As DNA, the CDR3 is TGTGCCAGCAGCCGGGACCCGACAGGGCTCGGAAGAGAGACCCAGTACTTC.

Remarks on this clone: A read error may produce the germline difference seen at one junction end. The CDR3 DNA follows: TGTGCCAGCAGGTACTCGGGGGGCTCCTACGAGCAGTACTTC. Its translation is CASRYSGGSYEQYF. The V and J genes are TRBV6-5 and TRBJ2-7; 7 bases are shared with TRBD2. The CDR3 runs to 14 residues. Germline lookup yields CDR1 MNHEY and CDR2 SVGAGI.

J is TRBJ1-6 and V is TRBV27, with D possibly being TRBD1 (5 bases). Germline-derived CDR1 and CDR2 are MNHEY and SMNVEV (reference sequence). Trimming took off 6 bases at V and 10 bases at J, with 22 bases between the two ends. The CDR3 has 16 amino acids. The CDR3 nucleotides read TGTGCCAGCAGCTTCCGGTCGGGCGGGGGGGGGTCACCCCTCCACTTT. Translation: CASSFRSGGGGSPLHF.

The chain carries TRBV21-1 and TRBJ2-1; TRBD1 reflects the table's D call only, with no check against the DNA. TRBV21-1 is a pseudogene segment. The CDR3 totals 18 residues. CDR3 residues: CASSSWDREYRQDNEQFF. DNA for the CDR3: TGTGCCAGCAGCAGTTGGGACAGGGAGTACCGACAGGACAATGAGCAGTTCTTC.

This sequence joins TRBV30 and TRBJ2-3; 7 positions agree with TRBD2. The CDR3 has 16 residues. Germline V lookup: CDR1 GTSNPN, CDR2 SVGIG (reference sequence). V trimming: 2 bases; J trimming: 5 bases; junction bases outside the gene matches: 13. The CDR3 sequence is CAWSSGSRLAVDTQYF. CDR3 DNA sequence: TGTGCCTGGAGTTCAGGATCAAGACTAGCCGTAGATACGCAGTATTTT. The whole variable domain, filled in from reference TRBV30 and TRBJ2-3, reads SQTIHQWPATLVQPVGSPLSLECTVEGTSNPNLYWYRQAAGRGLQLLFYSVGIGQISSEVPQNLSASRPQDRQFILSSKKLLLSDSGFYLCAWSSGSRLAVDTQYFGPGTRLTVL.

The sample holds one count of this clone. The CDR3 bases are TGTGCCAGTAGGCTACAGGGTTCGTATGGCTACACCTTC. It encodes CASRLQGSYGYTF. The V gene is TRBV19, the J gene TRBJ1-2, with D possibly TRBD1 on 6 matching bases. V lost 6 bases and J lost 5, with 13 bases in between. Germline loops: CDR1 LNHDA, CDR2 SQIVND (reference sequence). The CDR3 has 13 residues.

The chain links TRBV7-9 to TRBJ1-1; 7 bases match TRBD1. CDR1 and CDR2 from the germline V gene are SEHNR and FQNEAQ (reference sequence). CDR3 length equals 14 residues. The V segment lost 5 bases and the J segment 5 bases; nucleotides outside the gene matches: 8. The CDR3 region is CASSSRQGRTEAFF. The CDR3, as DNA: TGTGCCAGCAGCAGCCGACAGGGTAGGACTGAAGCTTTCTTT.

The chain links TRBV2 to TRBJ2-1, with 8 nucleotides matching TRBD1. With V trimmed by 6 bases and J by 8 bases, 3 bases remained unmatched. Germline V gene sequence: CDR1 SNHLY, CDR2 FYNNEI. The CDR3 is 12 amino acids. The CDR3 sequence is CASSRQGYEQFF. In DNA form, the CDR3 reads TGTGCCAGCAGCCGACAGGGGTATGAGCAGTTCTTC.

The chain combines TRBV18 with TRBJ2-7; 12 bases are shared with TRBD2. This CDR3 comprises 18 residues. J lost 5 bases, V lost 4 bases, and 15 bases had no gene match. Per germline, CDR1 KGHSH and CDR2 LQKENI. In DNA, the CDR3 is TGTGCCAGCTCACTTCGCCGACTAGCGGGGGCTACAAGGGACGAGCAGTACTTC. Amino acid sequence: CASSLRRLAGATRDEQYF.

The chain combines TRBV7-2 with TRBJ1-2; a possible D gene is TRBD1 (5 bases). CDR3 size: 13 residues. The germline gives CDR1 SGHTA, CDR2 FQGNSA. The germline V and J ends were trimmed by 6 bases and 2 bases, with 10 bases remaining between them. In nucleotides, the CDR3 is TGTGCCAGCAGACTGGCAGGGAACTATGGCTACACCTTC. Residues: CASRLAGNYGYTF.

The chain uses TRBV2 and TRBJ1-2, with 8 bases aligning to TRBD1. This CDR3 is 15 amino acids long. Germline loops: CDR1 SNHLY, CDR2 FYNNEI. The junction had 7 bases not matched to a gene; V was cut back by 3 bases and J by 4 bases. The CDR3, as DNA: TGTGCCAGCAGTGAGCAGGGGGCATATGGCTATGGCTACACCTTC. This sequence encodes CASSEQGAYGYGYTF.

V gene TRBV5-1 combines with J gene TRBJ1-1; 9 bases are a match to TRBD1. The CDR3 runs to 18 residues. Germline V gene sequence: CDR1 SGHRS, CDR2 YFSETQ. The trim removed 1 base at V and 0 bases at J, leaving 10 bases unmatched. CDR3 nucleotide sequence: TGCGCCAGCAGCTTGAGGTCGGGACAGGGACCTTTGAACACTGAAGCTTTCTTT. It codes for CASSLRSGQGPLNTEAFF.

The chain recombines TRBV2 with TRBJ1-5; 10 bases are shared with TRBD1. This CDR3 spans 17 amino acids. Germline V gives CDR1 SNHLY, CDR2 FYNNEI. The V and J ends lost 3 bases and 2 bases, in that order; junction bases with no gene match: 7. In DNA, the CDR3 is TGTGCCAGCAGTGAGGACAGGGGGGGGTCGGGCAATCAGCCCCAGCATTTT. Residues: CASSEDRGGSGNQPQHF. Variable domain in full (rest from reference TRBV2 and TRBJ1-5): EPEVTQTPSHQVTQMGQEVILRCVPISNHLYFYWYRQILGQKVEFLVSFYNNEISEKSEIFDDQFSVERPDGSNFTLKIRSTKLEDSAMYFCASSEDRGGSGNQPQHFGDGTRLSIL.